The 19 T cell receptor beta chains in this list originate from one sample, sequenced in a study of blood T cell repertoires in COVID-19. Repertoires were generated with immunoSEQ multiplex PCR, while TCRdb's copy carries only in-frame clones and drops some. The sample has about 92,000 clones; more than 80% are singletons. The material sequenced was peripheral blood. These receptors all stem from a woman in her seventies with acute or convalescent COVID-19.

This chain joins TRBV7-2 and TRBJ2-7; 12 bases align to TRBD2. The CDR3 has 15 residues. Germline CDR1 is SGHTA and CDR2 is FQGNSA. V lost 5 bases and J lost 2; bases outside the gene matches: 4. The DNA of the CDR3 is TGTGCCAGCAGCACCCCTAGCGGGAGGGCCTACGAGCAGTACTTC. This translates into CASSTPSGRAYEQYF.

The chain employs TRBV12-5 and TRBJ1-1; TRBD1 aligns across 8 bases. Trimming cost V 5 bases and J 11 bases; bases outside gene matches: 10. Germline CDR1 is LGHNT and CDR2 is FRNRAP. The CDR3 contains 13 residues. CDR3 in amino acids: CASGTHRGGEAFF. The CDR3 region has the DNA TGTGCTAGTGGTACCCACAGGGGGGGGGAGGCTTTCTTT.

The chain links TRBV2 to TRBJ1-6; 9 positions match TRBD1. V shed 4 bases, J shed 15 bases, and the junction held 7 bases outside the gene matches. The CDR3 extends over 13 amino acids. Germline loops: CDR1 SNHLY, CDR2 FYNNEI. The CDR3 DNA sequence: TGTGCCAGCAGTGGGGGACAGGGTAACCTCCTCCACTTT. Amino acid sequence: CASSGGQGNLLHF. Variable domain in full (rest from reference TRBV2 and TRBJ1-6): EPEVTQTPSHQVTQMGQEVILRCVPISNHLYFYWYRQILGQKVEFLVSFYNNEISEKSEIFDDQFSVERPDGSNFTLKIRSTKLEDSAMYFCASSGGQGNLLHFGNGTRLTVT.

The chain combines TRBV18 with TRBJ1-6; 12 nucleotides match TRBD1. The CDR3 is 20 residues long. The V segment lost 3 bases and the J segment 0 bases; nucleotides outside the gene matches: 9. CDR1 KGHSH and CDR2 LQKENI come from the germline V gene. CDR3 nucleotides: TGTGCCAGCTCACCTTTGGGGACAGGGGGCTTGAGCTCCTATAATTCACCCCTCCACTTT. Protein product: CASSPLGTGGLSSYNSPLHF.

This clone was observed once. The chain uses TRBV29-1 and TRBJ2-1, with D possibly TRBD2 on 6 matching bases. CDR3 size: 14 residues. Germline CDR1 SQVTM, CDR2 ANQGSEA. Trimming removed 5 bases from V and 6 bases from J, with 17 bases in between. Written as DNA, the CDR3 is TGCAGCGTTCGAAGGGGCGGGAACCTCAATGAGCAGTTCTTC. Amino acid sequence: CSVRRGGNLNEQFF.

The J gene is TRBJ2-2, the V gene TRBV19, with D maybe TRBD2 (6 bases). The CDR3 length is 14 residues. Germline loops: CDR1 LNHDA, CDR2 SQIVND (reference sequence). Trimming took off 10 bases at V and 6 bases at J, with 18 bases between the two ends. CDR3 region: CATLGDWNPGELFF. In DNA form, the CDR3 reads TGTGCCACGCTGGGGGACTGGAATCCCGGGGAGCTGTTTTTT.

The chain carries TRBV5-1 and TRBJ2-7; 11 bases map to TRBD1. The CDR3 totals 15 residues. Germline V CDR1 and CDR2: SGHRS, YFSETQ. V trimming: 0 bases; J trimming: 3 bases; junction bases outside the gene matches: 2. The CDR3 region is CASSLAGTGGYEQYF. CDR3 sequence (DNA): TGCGCCAGCAGCTTGGCGGGGACAGGGGGCTACGAGCAGTACTTC.

This clone was counted many times. The chain is built from TRBV30 and TRBJ1-1; maybe TRBD1 (6 bases). Germline-derived CDR1 and CDR2 are GTSNPN and SVGIG (reference sequence). Trimming stripped 7 bases from V and 0 bases from J, with 21 bases between. The length of the CDR3 is 16 residues. CDR3 sequence: CAYCPGHGYMNTEAFF. CDR3 sequence (DNA): TGTGCCTATTGCCCGGGACACGGGTACATGAACACTGAAGCTTTCTTT.

The chain couples TRBV30 to TRBJ1-5; D perhaps matches TRBD1 (5 bases). Trimming took 8 bases from V and 5 from J, leaving 16 bases between them. The length of the CDR3 is 13 residues. CDR1 is GTSNPN, CDR2 SVGIG, per germline (reference sequence). Here the CDR3 reads CAGSGGIDQPQHF. The DNA for the CDR3 is TGTGCCGGATCGGGGGGGATTGATCAGCCCCAGCATTTT.

This chain uses TRBV7-2 with TRBJ2-1; 13 bases map to TRBD2. The ends lost 5 bases at V and 4 bases at J; junction bases unmatched: 11. The CDR3 runs 18 residues. Looked up from germline, CDR1 is SGHTA and CDR2 is FQGNSA. The chain's CDR3 is CASSPAGLAGRKYNEQFF. In nucleotides, the CDR3 is TGTGCCAGCAGCCCCGCGGGACTAGCGGGGCGAAAGTACAATGAGCAGTTCTTC.

The CDR3 loop reads CASRGQGDTGELFF. As DNA, the CDR3 is TGTGCCAGCAGAGGCCAGGGGGACACCGGGGAGCTGTTTTTT. The V call is TRBV6-5, the J call TRBJ2-2; 7 bases are shared with TRBD1. CDR1 is MNHEY and CDR2 is SVGAGI in the germline V gene. This CDR3 is 14 amino acids long. V shed 6 bases, J shed 3 bases, and the junction held 4 bases outside the gene matches.

V gene TRBV10-3 combines with J gene TRBJ2-1; 10 bases line up with TRBD2. V dropped 5 bases and J dropped 0; count of bases not matched to a gene: 4. Germline values: CDR1 ENHRY, CDR2 SYGVKD. This CDR3 spans 16 amino acids. This CDR3 is CAISLLAGASYNEQFF. CDR3 in DNA: TGTGCCATCAGTTTGCTAGCGGGGGCCTCCTACAATGAGCAGTTCTTC.

The chain recombines TRBV11-1 with TRBJ2-1; 11 nucleotides match TRBD2. Trimming removed 5 bases from V and 3 bases from J; junction bases left unmatched: 3. CDR1 is SGHAT, CDR2 FQDESV, per germline (reference sequence). The CDR3 extends over 15 amino acids. CDR3 region: CASSGTSGVYNEQFF. In DNA, the CDR3 is TGTGCCAGCAGCGGGACTAGCGGAGTCTACAATGAGCAGTTCTTC.

V usage is TRBV9 and J usage is TRBJ2-3; maybe TRBD1 (6 bases). This CDR3 comprises 15 residues. Germline loops: CDR1 SGDLS, CDR2 YYNGEE. V lost 4 bases to trimming and J lost 0 bases, with 12 bases between them. CDR3 DNA sequence: TGTGCCAGCAGCCCTTTGGGGGCAAGCACAGATACGCAGTATTTT. This codes for CASSPLGASTDTQYF.

The gene calls are TRBV6-1 and TRBJ1-2, with a tentative D call TRBD1 (5 bases). The germline V gene has CDR1 MNHNS and CDR2 SASEGT. CDR3 length: 13 amino acids. Trimming pared 1 base from V and 9 bases from J, leaving 12 bases between. DNA for the CDR3: TGTGCCAGCAGTGAAGGGCAGGGCCTGAGCTACACCTTC. This codes for CASSEGQGLSYTF.

The V and J genes are TRBV11-3 and TRBJ1-5; D not resolved. The CDR3 sequence is 16 residues long. The V gene lost 0 bases and the J gene lost 5 bases, with 14 bases spanning the gap. Germline V CDR1 and CDR2: SGHNT, YENEEA. CDR3 nucleotides: TGTGCCAGCAGCTTAGATCGCACACCCGGAGATCAGCCCCAGCATTTT. This codes for CASSLDRTPGDQPQHF. The complete variable domain, with remaining parts taken from reference TRBV11-3 and TRBJ1-5, reads EAGVVQSPRYKIIEKKQPVAFWCNPISGHNTLYWYLQNLGQGPELLIRYENEEAVDDSQLPKDRFSAERLKGVDSTLKIQPAELGDSAVYLCASSLDRTPGDQPQHFGDGTRLSIL.

The rearrangement joins TRBV19 to TRBJ2-7, with D hard to call. CDR3 length: 13 residues. CDR1 and CDR2 from the germline V gene are LNHDA and SQIVND (reference sequence). V dropped 1 base and J dropped 0 bases, with 4 bases sitting between them. CDR3 bases: TGTGCCAGTAGTATAGCAGTCTCCTACGAGCAGTACTTC. This gives the protein CASSIAVSYEQYF.

V usage is TRBV28 and J usage is TRBJ1-2; 9 bases map to TRBD1. Germline values: CDR1 MDHEN, CDR2 SYDVKM. The CDR3 extends over 14 amino acids. Losses at the gene ends were 5 bases for V and 6 bases for J; bases not matched to a gene: 7. The CDR3 nucleotides read TGTGCCAGCAGTCTAACAGGGGGCGCGAATGGCTACACCTTC. It codes for CASSLTGGANGYTF.

J is TRBJ2-5 and V is TRBV5-1; TRBD1 aligns across 7 bases. Germline V lookup: CDR1 SGHRS, CDR2 YFSETQ. V dropped 4 bases and J dropped 2; count of bases not matched to a gene: 8. The length of the CDR3 is 15 residues. The CDR3 loop is CASSRQGRGQETQYF. In nucleotides, the CDR3 is TGCGCCAGCAGCCGACAGGGTAGGGGGCAAGAGACCCAGTACTTC.